Listed below are T cell receptor beta chains from one sample, sequenced in a study of T cells in Graves' hyperthyroidism and ophthalmopathy. MiXCR, applied by TCRdb to the multiplex PCR reads, yields one record per CDR3 protein. This table holds roughly 300,000 distinct CDR3 sequences, approximately 15% found once. Sequencing input: blood. These receptors were obtained from a woman aged 25 to 45 with Graves' hyperthyroidism. CDR3s leave out the opening cysteine and the closing phenylalanine or tryptophan. Fields, in order: clone size, V gene, J gene, CDR3 protein. Rows give clone size only sometimes, using once, few, many, or a class for an expanded clone.

clone_size: few; v_call: TRBV11-2; j_call: TRBJ2-5; cdr3_aa: ASSSAGGQEAQY
clone_size: NA; v_call: TRBV30; j_call: TRBJ2-7; cdr3_aa: AWSVSGRSRGEQY
clone_size: NA; v_call: TRBV28; j_call: TRBJ2-7; cdr3_aa: ASSPGPGQGAAEQY
clone_size: few; v_call: TRBV19; j_call: TRBJ2-6; cdr3_aa: ASSLVSSGANVLT
clone_size: many; v_call: TRBV15; j_call: TRBJ2-5; cdr3_aa: ATSISGEETQY
clone_size: NA; v_call: TRBV15; j_call: TRBJ1-1; cdr3_aa: ATSRVGTRATEAF
clone_size: many; v_call: TRBV25-1; j_call: TRBJ2-5; cdr3_aa: ASSKGRRVIQETQY
clone_size: NA; v_call: TRBV18; j_call: TRBJ2-1; cdr3_aa: ASSPPGLAGAEGVYNEQF
clone_size: few; v_call: TRBV20-1; j_call: TRBJ1-4; cdr3_aa: SANGQGAGPTNEKLF
clone_size: many; v_call: TRBV12-3/TRBV12-4; j_call: TRBJ1-1; cdr3_aa: ASREPGQGPAF
clone_size: many; v_call: TRBV7-9; j_call: TRBJ2-5; cdr3_aa: ASSPRTSGPQETQY
clone_size: many; v_call: TRBV2; j_call: TRBJ2-5; cdr3_aa: ASNPVGETQY
clone_size: many; v_call: TRBV15; j_call: TRBJ2-1; cdr3_aa: ATSRELNEQF
clone_size: NA; v_call: TRBV29-1; j_call: TRBJ2-3; cdr3_aa: SVEEGLGGVGTDTQY
clone_size: many; v_call: TRBV28; j_call: TRBJ1-3; cdr3_aa: ASTPSASGNTIY
clone_size: many; v_call: TRBV5-1; j_call: TRBJ2-1; cdr3_aa: ASSPTLGRNEQF
clone_size: NA; v_call: TRBV6-5; j_call: TRBJ2-5; cdr3_aa: ASRDPPGTQY
clone_size: many; v_call: TRBV28; j_call: TRBJ1-1; cdr3_aa: ASRLGSRRTEAF
clone_size: many; v_call: TRBV7-9; j_call: TRBJ2-7; cdr3_aa: ASSLDYRTYEQY
clone_size: NA; v_call: TRBV28; j_call: TRBJ2-3; cdr3_aa: ASSPPLVAGSSTDTQY
clone_size: many; v_call: TRBV30; j_call: TRBJ2-1; cdr3_aa: AWSESFYNEQF
clone_size: few; v_call: TRBV7-9; j_call: TRBJ2-2; cdr3_aa: ASSSSGRRTGELF
clone_size: NA; v_call: TRBV14; j_call: TRBJ2-7; cdr3_aa: ASSPKWVGGEQY
clone_size: many; v_call: TRBV29-1; j_call: TRBJ2-1; cdr3_aa: SASVGERPYNEQF
clone_size: NA; v_call: TRBV7-9; j_call: TRBJ1-2; cdr3_aa: ASSRDSNYGYT
clone_size: many; v_call: TRBV29-1; j_call: TRBJ2-3; cdr3_aa: SVGTGSSTDTQY
clone_size: many; v_call: TRBV6-1; j_call: TRBJ1-5; cdr3_aa: ASSEGVDQPQH
clone_size: many; v_call: TRBV12-3/TRBV12-4; j_call: TRBJ2-1; cdr3_aa: ASSLTSGRENEQF
clone_size: NA; v_call: TRBV30; j_call: TRBJ2-1; cdr3_aa: AWRPTLLAERPYNEQF
clone_size: NA; v_call: TRBV19; j_call: TRBJ1-4; cdr3_aa: ASTRPGTGNEKLF
clone_size: many; v_call: TRBV2; j_call: TRBJ2-2; cdr3_aa: ASRQGERGTGELF
clone_size: many; v_call: TRBV2; j_call: TRBJ2-7; cdr3_aa: ASSDQGLEQY
clone_size: many; v_call: TRBV7-9; j_call: TRBJ2-3; cdr3_aa: ASPPIQQVDTQY